The T cell receptor (beta chain) under discussion was sequenced for a study of cytomegalovirus exposure and HLA in healthy donors. At the level of the study: The same platform was used for the 90 to 150 validation repertoires and the approximately 670 first-cohort repertoires, a later analysis reported. Whole-study results and caveats: Specific recognition of CMV antigens was confirmed in vitro for a few chains (all CMV-associated). The study put 150 to 200 TCR beta chains on its list as cytomegalovirus-associated.

Donors came from a validation cohort of approximately 110 subjects, distinct from the first 666-subject cohort. Only in-frame clones appear in the TCRdb table, and some are missing; sequencing was by immunoSEQ multiplex PCR. This sample has approximately 270,000 clones; roughly 89% occur once, and the top ten carry under 0.45%. As regards this clone: Its antigen is as yet unknown.

The germline gives CDR1 SGHDT, CDR2 YYEEEE. This CDR3 spans 17 amino acids. J gave up 6 bases and V 6 bases, and 17 bases lay outside the gene matches. This receptor was identified in a young woman in good health and CMV-seronegative. The sample consisted of PBMCs. This chain connects TRBV5-6 to TRBJ2-1; 8 bases line up with TRBD2. CDR3 loop: CASTLYGAGARRNEQFF. The CDR3 region has the DNA TGTGCCAGCACTCTCTATGGAGCGGGGGCCCGACGCAATGAGCAGTTCTTC.